One TCR beta chain is described in this entry. The protocol was immunoSEQ multiplex PCR, while the TCRdb copy is restricted to in-frame clones and leaves out a portion. The data show around 60,000 clones, with approximately 81% seen just once and 1.5% to 2.5% held by the top ten. The sample is drawn from a study of OX40 agonist ivuxolimab in advanced cancers. As for the study in general: Ivuxolimab doses were 0.01, 0.1, 0.3, 1.5, 3 or 10 mg/kg every 2 weeks.

The TCR comes from an adult with an advanced solid tumor such as melanoma, head and neck, liver or kidney cancer. The sample here was CD4+ or CD8+ T cells sorted from blood, taken in a trial of the OX40 agonist ivuxolimab.

The CDR3 loop is CASTLGQGGNQPQHF. The CDR3 bases are TGTGCCAGCACTCTTGGACAGGGTGGCAATCAGCCCCAGCATTTT. The chain combines TRBV6-5 with TRBJ1-5, with 8 bases lining up with TRBD1. The germline V gene encodes CDR1 MNHEY and CDR2 SVGAGI. The CDR3 sequence is 15 residues long. Trimming at V came to 7 bases and at J to 2 bases, leaving 7 bases not matched to a gene.